The rows below give T cell receptor beta chains drawn from one sample of a study of blood T cell repertoires in COVID-19. Profiled with immunoSEQ multiplex PCR; TCRdb holds only in-frame clones, not every one. The table has 150,000 to 200,000 clones, roughly 85% seen once; the top ten hold around 20%. The source material was PBMCs or T cells enriched from blood (not recorded which). The receptors come from a woman between 65 and 79 years old in a cohort exposed to, infected with or recovered from COVID-19 (not recorded which). Both conserved end residues are part of each CDR3. The order of the fields is clone size, V gene, D gene, J gene, CDR3 protein, CDR3 DNA. A D gene is named only where the DNA matches it firmly. Clone size is not always given. Where it is, it says once, few, many or a class for expanded clones.

NA	TRBV3-1/TRBV3-2	TRBD1	TRBJ2-3	CASSLGTGDADTQYF	TGTGCCAGCAGCTTGGGAACAGGGGATGCAGATACGCAGTATTTT
NA	TRBV3-1/TRBV3-2	TRBD2	TRBJ2-1	CASSQFHWRPSGSGSYNEQFF	TGTGCCAGCAGCCAGTTTCATTGGAGGCCTAGCGGGAGTGGTTCCTACAATGAGCAGTTCTTC
NA	TRBV7-8	NA	TRBJ1-5	CASSLDQGSYQPQHF	TGTGCCAGCAGCTTAGATCAGGGGTCGTACCAGCCCCAGCATTTT
NA	TRBV9	TRBD2	TRBJ2-5	CASSVGLAVQETQYF	TGTGCCAGCAGCGTAGGACTAGCGGTCCAAGAGACCCAGTACTTC
NA	TRBV7-9	TRBD2	TRBJ2-7	CASSLTSGSYEQYF	TGTGCCAGCAGCTTAACTAGCGGGAGCTACGAGCAGTACTTC
NA	TRBV29-1	NA	TRBJ1-2	CSVDVRGYGYTF	TGCAGCGTTGATGTCAGGGGCTATGGCTACACCTTC
NA	TRBV19	NA	TRBJ1-6	CASSIVGGNSPLHF	TGTGCCAGTAGTATAGTAGGGGGTAATTCACCCCTCCACTTT
NA	TRBV18	NA	TRBJ1-2	CASSPGQYDGYTF	TGTGCCAGCTCACCAGGACAGTACGATGGCTACACCTTC
NA	TRBV2	NA	TRBJ2-1	CASHYVDEQFF	TGTGCCAGCCACTACGTCGATGAGCAGTTCTTC
NA	TRBV6-2/TRBV6-3	TRBD2	TRBJ2-1	CASSNLRGLAGGSSYNEQFF	TGTGCCAGCAGTAACCTCAGAGGACTAGCGGGAGGCAGCTCCTACAATGAGCAGTTCTTC
NA	TRBV28	TRBD1	TRBJ2-7	CASKDRGDEQYF	TGTGCCAGCAAGGACAGGGGTGACGAGCAGTACTTC
NA	TRBV10-3	TRBD1	TRBJ1-1	CAISGTGQNTEAFF	TGTGCCATCAGTGGGACAGGCCAGAACACTGAAGCTTTCTTT
NA	TRBV24-1	TRBD2	TRBJ2-1	CATREKGMKRTSGSYNEQFF	TGTGCCACCAGGGAGAAGGGGATGAAGCGGACTAGCGGTTCCTACAATGAGCAGTTCTTC
NA	TRBV6-2/TRBV6-3	NA	TRBJ1-1	CASSYRGPMNTEAFF	TGTGCCAGCAGTTACCGAGGGCCCATGAACACTGAAGCTTTCTTT
NA	TRBV10-3	TRBD1	TRBJ1-1	CAISEGTGNTEAFF	TGTGCCATCAGTGAGGGGACAGGGAACACTGAAGCTTTCTTT
NA	TRBV6-5	NA	TRBJ2-7	CASSQFSGNTYEQYF	TGTGCCAGCAGCCAGTTCTCGGGAAACACCTACGAGCAGTACTTC
few	TRBV28	NA	TRBJ2-1	CASVAVSSYNEQFF	TGTGCCAGCGTTGCGGTGAGCTCCTACAATGAGCAGTTCTTC
NA	TRBV5-1	TRBD2	TRBJ2-2	CASSARLAGVYTGELFF	TGCGCCAGCAGCGCCCGACTAGCGGGAGTGTATACCGGGGAGCTGTTTTTT
NA	TRBV5-6	NA	TRBJ2-7	CASSLTRSGYEQYF	TGTGCCAGCAGCTTGACGAGGAGCGGCTACGAGCAGTACTTC
NA	TRBV14	TRBD2	TRBJ2-7	CASSPTSGRYEQYF	TGTGCCAGCAGCCCCACTAGCGGGAGGTACGAGCAGTACTTC
NA	TRBV7-8	TRBD2	TRBJ2-5	CASTSGFQETQYF	TGTGCCAGTACTAGCGGGTTCCAAGAGACCCAGTACTTC
NA	TRBV5-6	TRBD1	TRBJ2-4	CASSLGSRGYGIQYF	TGTGCCAGCAGCTTGGGGAGCAGGGGGTACGGCATTCAGTACTTC
once	TRBV4-3	NA	TRBJ2-7	CASSQDGFPGYEQYF	TGCGCCAGCAGCCAAGATGGGTTCCCGGGCTACGAGCAGTACTTC
NA	TRBV6-4	NA	TRBJ2-1	CASSWDWEGQQFF	TGTGCCAGCAGCTGGGACTGGGAAGGCCAGCAGTTCTTC
NA	TRBV28	TRBD1	TRBJ1-2	CASRGTGANYGYTF	TGTGCCAGCAGGGGGACAGGGGCGAACTATGGCTACACCTTC
NA	TRBV19	NA	TRBJ1-1	CASSIQGRDPNTEAFF	TGTGCCAGTAGTATACAGGGTCGTGATCCGAACACTGAAGCTTTCTTT
NA	TRBV19	TRBD1	TRBJ2-7	CASSTGTGGTYEQYF	TGTGCCAGTTCGACCGGGACAGGGGGGACCTACGAGCAGTACTTC
NA	TRBV28	NA	TRBJ1-2	CASTDDKRDGYTF	TGTGCCAGCACTGACGATAAGCGGGATGGCTACACCTTC
NA	TRBV6-5	TRBD2	TRBJ2-1	CASTVAGGAEQFF	TGTGCCAGCACCGTAGCGGGAGGGGCTGAGCAGTTCTTC
NA	TRBV25-1	NA	TRBJ1-1	CASRGPVNTEAFF	TGTGCCAGCCGTGGTCCAGTGAACACTGAAGCTTTCTTT
NA	TRBV11-2	TRBD1	TRBJ2-1	CASSLASGTGGVIEQFF	TGTGCCAGCAGCTTAGCCTCCGGGACAGGGGGGGTCATTGAGCAGTTCTTC
NA	TRBV7-3	TRBD2	TRBJ2-5	CASSLGAGQETQYF	TGTGCCAGCAGCTTGGGAGCGGGACAAGAGACCCAGTACTTC
NA	TRBV18	TRBD1	TRBJ2-7	CASSQGADAYEQYF	TGTGCCAGCTCACAGGGGGCGGACGCCTACGAGCAGTACTTC
NA	TRBV19	NA	TRBJ1-4	CASSWQGWANEKLFF	TGTGCCAGTAGTTGGCAGGGATGGGCTAATGAAAAACTGTTTTTT
NA	TRBV19	NA	TRBJ2-2	CASSPRQNTGELFF	TGTGCCAGTAGTCCCCGACAGAACACCGGGGAGCTGTTTTTT
NA	TRBV21-1	NA	TRBJ2-7	CASVSRLSGRGPTGYEQYF	TGTGCCAGCGTCTCCCGGCTTAGCGGGAGAGGTCCCACGGGCTACGAGCAGTACTTC
NA	TRBV7-9	TRBD2	TRBJ2-1	CASSQLAGKGLGQFF	TGTGCCAGCAGCCAACTAGCGGGAAAGGGGCTAGGGCAGTTCTTC
NA	TRBV6-5	TRBD1	TRBJ1-1	CASRNRGMNTEAFF	TGTGCCAGCAGAAACAGGGGGATGAACACTGAAGCTTTCTTT
NA	TRBV14	NA	TRBJ2-3	CASSQPFTDTQYF	TGTGCCAGCAGCCAACCTTTCACAGATACGCAGTATTTT
once	TRBV7-8	TRBD1	TRBJ1-1	CASSASLQGAHTEAFF	TGTGCCAGCAGCGCCTCCCTTCAGGGGGCACACACTGAAGCTTTCTTT
NA	TRBV5-5	TRBD2	TRBJ2-1	CASSLSQSWGGEQFF	TGTGCCAGCAGCTTGTCACAATCTTGGGGGGGTGAGCAGTTCTTC